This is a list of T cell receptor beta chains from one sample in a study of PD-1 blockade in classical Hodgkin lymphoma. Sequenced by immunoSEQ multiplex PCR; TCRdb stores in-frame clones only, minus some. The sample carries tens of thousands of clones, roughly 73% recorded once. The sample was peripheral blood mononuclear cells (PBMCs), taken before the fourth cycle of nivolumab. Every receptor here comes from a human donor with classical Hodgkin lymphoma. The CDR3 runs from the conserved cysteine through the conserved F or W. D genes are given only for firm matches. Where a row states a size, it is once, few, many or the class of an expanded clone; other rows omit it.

cdr3_aa: CASSLAAYGYTF
cdr3_nt: TGTGCCAGCAGCTTAGCCGCCTATGGCTACACCTTC
v_call: TRBV7-9
clone_size: NA
d_call: NA
j_call: TRBJ1-2

cdr3_aa: CASSTGQGDYGYTF
cdr3_nt: TGTGCCAGCAGTACGGGACAGGGTGACTATGGCTACACCTTC
v_call: TRBV6-4
clone_size: NA
d_call: TRBD1
j_call: TRBJ1-2

cdr3_aa: CASSWSSGGLSSYNEQFF
cdr3_nt: TGTGCCAGCAGCTGGAGTAGCGGGGGGCTCAGCTCCTACAATGAGCAGTTCTTC
v_call: TRBV11-1
clone_size: NA
d_call: TRBD2
j_call: TRBJ2-1

cdr3_aa: CASSPDLLLGGTEAFF
cdr3_nt: TGTGCCAGCTCACCAGATTTATTGCTGGGGGGGACTGAAGCTTTCTTT
v_call: TRBV18
clone_size: NA
d_call: NA
j_call: TRBJ1-1

cdr3_aa: CASSPRLASDEQFF
cdr3_nt: TGCGCCAGCAGCCCCCGACTAGCGTCAGATGAGCAGTTCTTC
v_call: TRBV4-3
clone_size: once
d_call: TRBD2
j_call: TRBJ2-1

cdr3_aa: CASSQERLSGNTIYF
cdr3_nt: TGCGCCAGCAGCCAAGAGAGACTCTCTGGAAACACCATATATTTT
v_call: TRBV4-1
clone_size: NA
d_call: NA
j_call: TRBJ1-3

cdr3_aa: CASSLGVIEAFF
cdr3_nt: TGTGCCAGCAGCCTAGGGGTTATCGAGGCTTTCTTT
v_call: TRBV7-9
clone_size: NA
d_call: NA
j_call: TRBJ1-1

cdr3_aa: CAWSLTGLDEQYF
cdr3_nt: TGTGCCTGGAGCCTTACAGGGCTTGACGAGCAGTACTTC
v_call: TRBV30
clone_size: NA
d_call: NA
j_call: TRBJ2-7

cdr3_aa: CASSQEPQRQRNTEAFF
cdr3_nt: TGCGCCAGCAGCCAAGAACCACAAAGACAGCGGAACACTGAAGCTTTCTTT
v_call: TRBV4-3
clone_size: NA
d_call: NA
j_call: TRBJ1-1

cdr3_aa: CASSLQYSNQPQHF
cdr3_nt: TGTGCCAGCAGTTTACAGTATAGCAATCAGCCCCAGCATTTT
v_call: TRBV6-6
clone_size: once
d_call: NA
j_call: TRBJ1-5

cdr3_aa: CASSYSGGHQPQHF
cdr3_nt: TGTGCCAGCAGTTACTCAGGGGGCCATCAGCCCCAGCATTTT
v_call: TRBV6-5
clone_size: NA
d_call: TRBD1
j_call: TRBJ1-5

cdr3_aa: CASSYGHLTGELFF
cdr3_nt: TGTGCCAGCAGTTACGGACACCTCACCGGGGAGCTGTTTTTT
v_call: TRBV6-5
clone_size: NA
d_call: NA
j_call: TRBJ2-2

cdr3_aa: CASSQKGFQETQYF
cdr3_nt: TGCGCCAGCAGCCAAAAGGGATTCCAAGAGACCCAGTACTTC
v_call: TRBV4-3
clone_size: once
d_call: NA
j_call: TRBJ2-5

cdr3_aa: CASSYSTGSGNTIYF
cdr3_nt: TGTGCCAGCAGTTACTCGACCGGTTCTGGAAACACCATATATTTT
v_call: TRBV6-5
clone_size: few
d_call: NA
j_call: TRBJ1-3

cdr3_aa: CASSWDGGSNQPQHF
cdr3_nt: TGCGCCAGCAGCTGGGACGGTGGGAGCAATCAGCCCCAGCATTTT
v_call: TRBV5-1
clone_size: few
d_call: NA
j_call: TRBJ1-5

cdr3_aa: CASSLGFSSLNTEAFF
cdr3_nt: TGTGCCAGCAGCTTAGGATTCTCCAGCCTGAACACTGAAGCTTTCTTT
v_call: TRBV9
clone_size: few
d_call: NA
j_call: TRBJ1-1

cdr3_aa: CSVEELDLSDTQYF
cdr3_nt: TGCAGCGTTGAAGAGCTAGATTTATCAGATACGCAGTATTTT
v_call: TRBV29-1
clone_size: few
d_call: NA
j_call: TRBJ2-3

cdr3_aa: CASSVEEGAEAFF
cdr3_nt: TGTGCCAGCAGCGTAGAGGAGGGTGCTGAAGCTTTCTTT
v_call: TRBV9
clone_size: NA
d_call: NA
j_call: TRBJ1-1

cdr3_aa: CASSQGFPDTQYF
cdr3_nt: TGTGCCAGCAGCCAGGGCTTCCCAGATACGCAGTATTTT
v_call: TRBV14
clone_size: NA
d_call: NA
j_call: TRBJ2-3

cdr3_aa: CASSYTGLALDF
cdr3_nt: TGTGCCAGCAGTTACACGGGACTAGCTTTGGACTTC
v_call: TRBV6-5
clone_size: NA
d_call: TRBD2
j_call: TRBJ2-7

cdr3_aa: CASSQGTGVGNTIYF
cdr3_nt: TGCGCCAGCAGCCAAGGGACAGGGGTCGGAAACACCATATATTTT
v_call: TRBV4-1
clone_size: once
d_call: TRBD1
j_call: TRBJ1-3

cdr3_aa: CASSRENTEAFF
cdr3_nt: TGTGCCAGCAGCAGGGAGAACACTGAAGCTTTCTTT
v_call: TRBV6-6
clone_size: NA
d_call: NA
j_call: TRBJ1-1

cdr3_aa: CASSQETSGYNEQFF
cdr3_nt: TGCGCCAGCAGCCAAGAGACTAGCGGGTACAATGAGCAGTTCTTC
v_call: TRBV4-3
clone_size: NA
d_call: TRBD2
j_call: TRBJ2-1

cdr3_aa: CASSATDGYTF
cdr3_nt: TGTGCCAGCAGCGCTACAGACGGCTACACCTTC
v_call: TRBV2
clone_size: once
d_call: NA
j_call: TRBJ1-2

cdr3_aa: CASNDRIQETQYF
cdr3_nt: TGTGCCAGCAACGACCGAATCCAAGAGACCCAGTACTTC
v_call: TRBV11-2
clone_size: NA
d_call: NA
j_call: TRBJ2-5

cdr3_aa: CSARGQYTQYF
cdr3_nt: TGCAGTGCTAGGGGGCAGTATACGCAGTATTTT
v_call: TRBV20-1
clone_size: NA
d_call: NA
j_call: TRBJ2-3

cdr3_aa: CASSQGQGWTDTQYF
cdr3_nt: TGTGCCAGCAGCCAAGGACAGGGGTGGACAGATACGCAGTATTTT
v_call: TRBV7-9
clone_size: NA
d_call: TRBD1
j_call: TRBJ2-3

cdr3_aa: CASSPQAGPGYTF
cdr3_nt: TGTGCCAGCAGCCCACAGGCAGGTCCTGGCTACACCTTC
v_call: TRBV28
clone_size: NA
d_call: NA
j_call: TRBJ1-2

cdr3_aa: CASSLGLWTQYF
cdr3_nt: TGTGCCAGCAGCTTAGGCCTTTGGACGCAGTATTTT
v_call: TRBV13
clone_size: NA
d_call: NA
j_call: TRBJ2-3

cdr3_aa: CAIWEQGHPNYGYTF
cdr3_nt: TGTGCCATCTGGGAGCAGGGACATCCTAACTATGGCTACACCTTC
v_call: TRBV10-3
clone_size: NA
d_call: NA
j_call: TRBJ1-2

cdr3_aa: CSVDPSTDTQYF
cdr3_nt: TGCAGCGTTGACCCAAGCACAGATACGCAGTATTTT
v_call: TRBV29-1
clone_size: NA
d_call: NA
j_call: TRBJ2-3

cdr3_aa: CASSQARGGRTYEQYF
cdr3_nt: TGTGCCAGCAGCCAAGCACGCGGGGGGCGTACCTACGAGCAGTACTTC
v_call: TRBV4-2
clone_size: once
d_call: TRBD2
j_call: TRBJ2-7

cdr3_aa: CASSLASSGGWETQYF
cdr3_nt: TGTGCCAGCAGCTTAGCGTCTAGCGGGGGCTGGGAGACCCAGTACTTC
v_call: TRBV7-2
clone_size: NA
d_call: TRBD2
j_call: TRBJ2-5

cdr3_aa: CSGTVKSSGNTIYF
cdr3_nt: TGCAGCGGGACGGTTAAGAGCTCTGGAAACACCATATATTTT
v_call: TRBV29-1
clone_size: NA
d_call: NA
j_call: TRBJ1-3

cdr3_aa: CASSVSSRQGNGNTEAFF
cdr3_nt: TGTGCCAGCAGCGTATCAAGCAGGCAGGGTAATGGGAACACTGAAGCTTTCTTT
v_call: TRBV9
clone_size: NA
d_call: NA
j_call: TRBJ1-1

cdr3_aa: CASLLHGGNQPQHF
cdr3_nt: TGTGCCAGCCTACTCCACGGAGGCAATCAGCCCCAGCATTTT
v_call: TRBV19
clone_size: few
d_call: NA
j_call: TRBJ1-5

cdr3_aa: CASSQVEAGEQFF
cdr3_nt: TGTGCCAGCAGCCAAGTGGAGGCTGGTGAGCAGTTCTTC
v_call: TRBV14
clone_size: NA
d_call: NA
j_call: TRBJ2-1